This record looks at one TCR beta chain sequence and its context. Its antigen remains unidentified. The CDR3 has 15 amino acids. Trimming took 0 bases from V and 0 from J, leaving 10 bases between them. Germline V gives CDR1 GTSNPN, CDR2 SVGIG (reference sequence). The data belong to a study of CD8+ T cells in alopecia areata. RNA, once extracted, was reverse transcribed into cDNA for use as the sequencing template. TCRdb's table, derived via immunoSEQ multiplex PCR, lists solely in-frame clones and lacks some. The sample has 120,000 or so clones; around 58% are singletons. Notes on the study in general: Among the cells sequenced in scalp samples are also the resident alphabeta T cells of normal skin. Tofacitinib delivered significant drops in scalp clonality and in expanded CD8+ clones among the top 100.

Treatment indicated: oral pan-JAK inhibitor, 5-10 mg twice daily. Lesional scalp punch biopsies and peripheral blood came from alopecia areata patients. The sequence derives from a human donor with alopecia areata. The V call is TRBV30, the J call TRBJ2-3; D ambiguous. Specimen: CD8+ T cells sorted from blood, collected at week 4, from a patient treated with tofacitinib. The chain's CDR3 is CAWSVAATSTDTQYF. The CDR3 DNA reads TGTGCCTGGAGTGTGGCGGCTACGAGCACAGATACGCAGTATTTT.